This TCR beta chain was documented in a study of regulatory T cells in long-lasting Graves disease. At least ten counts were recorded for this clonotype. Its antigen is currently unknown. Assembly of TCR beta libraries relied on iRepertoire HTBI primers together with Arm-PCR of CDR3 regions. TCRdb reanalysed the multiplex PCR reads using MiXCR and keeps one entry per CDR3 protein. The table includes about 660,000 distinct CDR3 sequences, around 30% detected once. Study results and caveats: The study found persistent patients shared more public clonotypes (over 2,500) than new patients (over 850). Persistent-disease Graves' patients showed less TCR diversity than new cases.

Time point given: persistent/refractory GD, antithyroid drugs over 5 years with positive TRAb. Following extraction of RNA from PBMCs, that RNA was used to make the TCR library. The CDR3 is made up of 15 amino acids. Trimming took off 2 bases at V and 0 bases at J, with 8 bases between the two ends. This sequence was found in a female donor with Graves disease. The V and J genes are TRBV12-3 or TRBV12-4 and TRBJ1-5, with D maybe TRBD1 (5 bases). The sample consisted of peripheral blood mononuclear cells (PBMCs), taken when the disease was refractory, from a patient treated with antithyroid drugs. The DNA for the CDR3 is TGTGCCAGCAGTTTAAGGACATTTAGCAATCAGCCCCAGCATTTT. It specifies CASSLRTFSNQPQHF.